Below are 11 T cell receptor beta chains sequenced from a single sample in a study of cytomegalovirus exposure and HLA in healthy donors. Primers for the PCR totalled 60 Vbeta and 13 Jbeta. Assay used: immunoSEQ multiplex PCR; TCRdb lists only in-frame clones, some missing. Among over 150,000 clones listed, 65% to 80% were seen once. Sequencing input: PBMCs. The source of these receptors is a man between 40 and 49 years old in good health and CMV-seronegative.

V usage is TRBV5-1 and J usage is TRBJ1-6, with TRBD1 matching over 8 bases. CDR1 is SGHRS and CDR2 is YFSETQ in the germline V gene. Trimming at V came to 4 bases and at J to 5 bases, leaving 8 bases not matched to a gene. The CDR3 has 16 amino acids. In nucleotides, the CDR3 is TGCGCCAGCAGCCCCCCGGACAGGGAAGATAATTCACCCCTCCACTTT. Its protein is CASSPPDREDNSPLHF. Based on the CDR3 plus reference TRBV5-1 and TRBJ1-6, the full variable domain is KAGVTQTPRYLIKTRGQQVTLSCSPISGHRSVSWYQQTPGQGLQFLFEYFSETQRNKGNFPGRFSGRQFSNSRSEMNVSTLELGDSALYLCASSPPDREDNSPLHFGNGTRLTVT.

The rearrangement uses TRBV5-1 and TRBJ2-7; tentatively, D is TRBD2 (6 bases). Germline CDR1 is SGHRS and CDR2 is YFSETQ. V shed 1 base and J shed 2 bases, with 10 bases lying between them. The CDR3 totals 14 residues. The CDR3 nucleotides are TGCGCCAGCAGCTTGCTACGGGGGACCTACGAGCAGTACTTC. Translation gives CASSLLRGTYEQYF.

This clone has only one observation. DNA for the CDR3: TGTGCCAGCAGTGATACGCTGCGAGGCGAAAAACTGTTTTTT. This sequence encodes CASSDTLRGEKLFF. The rearrangement joins TRBV2 to TRBJ1-4; no clear D. V lost 3 bases and J 8 bases, leaving 13 bases between the germline ends. The germline V gene has CDR1 SNHLY and CDR2 FYNNEI. The CDR3 has 14 amino acids.

This sequence joins TRBV6-1 and TRBJ2-3; 8 bases line up with TRBD2. The V gene's germline CDR1 is MNHNS and CDR2 SASEGT. The V segment lost 3 bases and the J segment 2 bases; nucleotides outside the gene matches: 4. The CDR3 has 15 amino acids. The CDR3 loop is CASSEAGGFTDTQYF. CDR3 coding DNA: TGTGCCAGCAGTGAGGCGGGGGGTTTCACAGATACGCAGTATTTT.

The chain employs TRBV5-8 and TRBJ1-2; 8 positions agree with TRBD1. The CDR3 is 15 residues long. V gave up 4 bases and J gave up 4 bases; unmatched junction bases: 9. Per the germline V gene, CDR1 is SGHTS and CDR2 is YDEGEE. DNA of the CDR3: TGTGCCAGCAGCCTAAAGGGACAGGAGTTCTATGGCTACACCTTC. Translation: CASSLKGQEFYGYTF.

The chain carries TRBV2 and TRBJ2-5; D may be TRBD1 (9 bases). V dropped 4 bases and J dropped 3 bases, with 33 bases sitting between them. CDR1 is SNHLY, CDR2 FYNNEI, per germline. The CDR3 runs 21 residues. As DNA, the CDR3 is TGTGCCAGCAGTGGGGGCACAGGGGGCGGGGGGTTCGGGTTTATTAAAGAGACCCAGTACTTC. It yields the protein CASSGGTGGGGFGFIKETQYF.

The J gene is TRBJ2-1, the V gene TRBV6-6; no clear D. The length of the CDR3 is 13 residues. Looked up from germline, CDR1 is MNHNY and CDR2 is SVGAGI (reference sequence). Trimming pared 7 bases from V and 2 bases from J, leaving 9 bases between. This CDR3 is CASTVLTYNEQFF. The DNA of the CDR3 is TGTGCCAGCACTGTGTTAACCTACAATGAGCAGTTCTTC.

This chain uses TRBV28 with TRBJ2-3, with D maybe TRBD2 (5 bases). The CDR3 loop spans 15 amino acids. Germline V gives CDR1 MDHEN, CDR2 SYDVKM. V gave up 11 bases and J gave up 0 bases, with 18 bases separating them. CDR3 bases: TGTGCCTCACTACCGGGGTCTTCTAGCACAGATACGCAGTATTTT. This sequence encodes CASLPGSSSTDTQYF.

The chain carries TRBV27 and TRBJ1-5, with D possibly TRBD1 on 6 matching bases. There are 16 residues in the CDR3. Trimming took off 0 bases at V and 4 bases at J, with 13 bases between the two ends. The germline V gene has CDR1 MNHEY and CDR2 SMNVEV (reference sequence). The CDR3 region is CASSLSAGARNQPQHF. CDR3 DNA: TGTGCCAGCAGTTTATCCGCGGGGGCGCGAAATCAGCCCCAGCATTTT.

This clone was seen a few times. Mismatch with germline at one junction end may stem from a read error. This rearrangement joins TRBV27 to TRBJ1-2, with TRBD1 matching 7 bases. The CDR3 contains 14 residues. CDR1 MNHEY and CDR2 SMNVEV come from the germline V gene (reference sequence). CDR3 residues: CASSLSTGTYGYTF. Here the CDR3 DNA reads TGTGCCAGCAGTCTATCGACAGGGACCTATGGCTACACCTTC.

V usage is TRBV6-6 and J usage is TRBJ1-5, with a weak D call TRBD1 (5 bases). Germline CDR1 reads MNHNY; CDR2 reads SVGAGI (reference sequence). V lost 6 bases and J lost 5, with 20 bases in between. This CDR3 has 16 residues. The CDR3 DNA reads TGTGCCAGCAGCCCCCCTCCCCGGGGGTTTGATCAGCCCCAGCATTTT. Amino acids: CASSPPPRGFDQPQHF.